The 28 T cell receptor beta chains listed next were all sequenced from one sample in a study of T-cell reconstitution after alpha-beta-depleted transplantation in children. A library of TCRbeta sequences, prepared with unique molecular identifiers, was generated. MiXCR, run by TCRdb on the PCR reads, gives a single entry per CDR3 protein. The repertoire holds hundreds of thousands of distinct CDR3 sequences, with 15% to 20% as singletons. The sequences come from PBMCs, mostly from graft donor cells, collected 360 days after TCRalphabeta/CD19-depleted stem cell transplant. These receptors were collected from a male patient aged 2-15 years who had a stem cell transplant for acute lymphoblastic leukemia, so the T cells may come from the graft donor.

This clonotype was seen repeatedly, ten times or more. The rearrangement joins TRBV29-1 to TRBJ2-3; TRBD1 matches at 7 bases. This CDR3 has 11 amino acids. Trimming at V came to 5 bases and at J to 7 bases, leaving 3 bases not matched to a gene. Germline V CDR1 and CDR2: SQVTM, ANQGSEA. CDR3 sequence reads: CSVRDSHTQYF. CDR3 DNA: TGCAGCGTTCGGGACAGTCATACGCAGTATTTT.

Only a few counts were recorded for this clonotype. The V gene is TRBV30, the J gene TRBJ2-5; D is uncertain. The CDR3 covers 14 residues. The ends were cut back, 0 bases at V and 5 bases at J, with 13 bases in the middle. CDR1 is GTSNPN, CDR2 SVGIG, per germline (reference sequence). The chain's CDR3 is CAWSVLSLWETQYF. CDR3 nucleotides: TGTGCCTGGAGTGTACTCTCCTTGTGGGAGACCCAGTACTTC.

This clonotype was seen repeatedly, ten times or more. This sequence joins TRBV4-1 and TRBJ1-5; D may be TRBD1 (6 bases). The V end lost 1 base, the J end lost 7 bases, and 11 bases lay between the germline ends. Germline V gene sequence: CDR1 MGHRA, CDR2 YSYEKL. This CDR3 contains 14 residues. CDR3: CASSQGGGRQPQHF. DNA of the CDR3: TGCGCCAGCAGCCAAGGTGGGGGCCGGCAGCCCCAGCATTTT.

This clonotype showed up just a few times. In DNA, the CDR3 is TGTGCCAGCAGCCCTTGGACGGAAGGAAACACCATATATTTT. This gives the protein CASSPWTEGNTIYF. V is TRBV7-2 and J is TRBJ1-3; D gene unclear. The CDR3 has 14 residues. With 5 bases removed from V and 4 bases from J, the gap between germline ends came to 12 bases. In germline, CDR1 is SGHTA, CDR2 FQGNSA.

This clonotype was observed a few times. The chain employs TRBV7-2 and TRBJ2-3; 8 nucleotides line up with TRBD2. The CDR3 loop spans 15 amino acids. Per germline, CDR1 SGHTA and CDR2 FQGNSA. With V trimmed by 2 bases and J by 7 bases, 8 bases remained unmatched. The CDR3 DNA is TGTGCCAGCAGCTTATTACTAGCGGTGAGAAATACGCAGTATTTT. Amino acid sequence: CASSLLLAVRNTQYF.

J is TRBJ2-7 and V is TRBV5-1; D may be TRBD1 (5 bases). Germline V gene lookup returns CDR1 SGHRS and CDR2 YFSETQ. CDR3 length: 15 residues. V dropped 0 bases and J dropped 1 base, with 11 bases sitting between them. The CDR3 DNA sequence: TGCGCCAGCAGCTTGGTTTTGCAGGGTTCCTACGAGCAGTACTTC. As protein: CASSLVLQGSYEQYF. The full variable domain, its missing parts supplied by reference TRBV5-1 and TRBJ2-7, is KAGVTQTPRYLIKTRGQQVTLSCSPISGHRSVSWYQQTPGQGLQFLFEYFSETQRNKGNFPGRFSGRQFSNSRSEMNVSTLELGDSALYLCASSLVLQGSYEQYFGPGTRLTVT.

The CDR3 is CASSQPDRTYYGYTF. The CDR3 region has the DNA TGCGCCAGCAGTCAACCAGACAGGACCTACTATGGCTACACCTTC. V is TRBV23-1 and J is TRBJ1-2; a weak D match, TRBD1 (6 bases). TRBV23-1 is given ORF status, its function remaining uncertain. Trimming shortened V by 2 bases and J by 3 bases, and 13 bases separated the two germline ends. This CDR3 spans 15 amino acids.

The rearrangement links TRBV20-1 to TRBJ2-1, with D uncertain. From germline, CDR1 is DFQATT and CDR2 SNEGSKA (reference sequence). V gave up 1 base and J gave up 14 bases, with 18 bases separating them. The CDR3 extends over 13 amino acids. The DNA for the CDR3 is TGCAGTGCTAGAGCCCCGGGCCCCGTAGGAGAGTTCTTC. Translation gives CSARAPGPVGEFF.

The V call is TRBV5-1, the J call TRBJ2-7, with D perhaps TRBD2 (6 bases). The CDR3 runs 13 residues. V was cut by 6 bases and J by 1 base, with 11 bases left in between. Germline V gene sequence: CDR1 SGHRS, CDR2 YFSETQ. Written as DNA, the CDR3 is TGCGCCAGCAATCGCGGGGCATCCTACGAGCAGTACTTC. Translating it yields CASNRGASYEQYF. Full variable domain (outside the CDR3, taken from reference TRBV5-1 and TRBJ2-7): KAGVTQTPRYLIKTRGQQVTLSCSPISGHRSVSWYQQTPGQGLQFLFEYFSETQRNKGNFPGRFSGRQFSNSRSEMNVSTLELGDSALYLCASNRGASYEQYFGPGTRLTVT.

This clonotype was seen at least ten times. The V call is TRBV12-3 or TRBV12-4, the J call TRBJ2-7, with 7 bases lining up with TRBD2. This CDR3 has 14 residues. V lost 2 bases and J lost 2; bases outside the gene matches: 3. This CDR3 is CASSLTSETYEQYF. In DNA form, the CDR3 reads TGTGCCAGCAGTTTAACTAGCGAGACCTACGAGCAGTACTTC.

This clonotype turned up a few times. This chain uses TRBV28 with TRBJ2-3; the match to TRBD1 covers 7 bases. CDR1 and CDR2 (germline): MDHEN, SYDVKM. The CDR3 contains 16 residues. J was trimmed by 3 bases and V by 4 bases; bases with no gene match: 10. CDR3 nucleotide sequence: TGTGCCAGCAGTTCCCCACAGGGGATCAGAACAGATACGCAGTATTTT. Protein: CASSSPQGIRTDTQYF.

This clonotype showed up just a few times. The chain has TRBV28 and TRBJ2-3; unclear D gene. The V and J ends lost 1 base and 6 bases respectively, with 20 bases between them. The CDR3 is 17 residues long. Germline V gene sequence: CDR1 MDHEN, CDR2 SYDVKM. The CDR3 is CASSLSWTRRLSDTQYF. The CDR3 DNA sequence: TGTGCCAGCAGTTTATCTTGGACCCGTCGTCTCTCGGATACGCAGTATTTT.

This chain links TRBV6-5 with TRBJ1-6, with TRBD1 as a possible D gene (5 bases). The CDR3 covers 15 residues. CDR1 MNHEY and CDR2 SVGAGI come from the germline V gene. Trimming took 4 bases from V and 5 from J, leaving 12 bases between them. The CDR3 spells CASSFLDRDNSPLHF. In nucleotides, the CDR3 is TGTGCCAGCAGTTTCCTTGACAGAGATAATTCACCCCTCCACTTT.

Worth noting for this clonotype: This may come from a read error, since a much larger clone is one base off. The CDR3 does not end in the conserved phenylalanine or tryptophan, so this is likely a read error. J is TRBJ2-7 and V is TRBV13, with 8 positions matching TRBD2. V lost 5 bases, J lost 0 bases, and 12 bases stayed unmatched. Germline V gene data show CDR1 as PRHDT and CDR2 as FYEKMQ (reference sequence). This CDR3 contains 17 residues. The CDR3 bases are TGTGCCAGCAGCGCCCGGGAGGGGCTGTACAGCTCCTACGAGCAGTACTTA. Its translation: CASSAREGLYSSYEQYL.

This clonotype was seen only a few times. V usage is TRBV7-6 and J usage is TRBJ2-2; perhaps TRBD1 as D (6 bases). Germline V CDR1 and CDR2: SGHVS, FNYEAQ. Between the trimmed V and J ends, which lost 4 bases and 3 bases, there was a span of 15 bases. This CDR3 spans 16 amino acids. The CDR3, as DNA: TGTGCCAGCAGCTGGACAGCGCTTGAGGACACCGGGGAGCTGTTTTTT. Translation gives CASSWTALEDTGELFF.

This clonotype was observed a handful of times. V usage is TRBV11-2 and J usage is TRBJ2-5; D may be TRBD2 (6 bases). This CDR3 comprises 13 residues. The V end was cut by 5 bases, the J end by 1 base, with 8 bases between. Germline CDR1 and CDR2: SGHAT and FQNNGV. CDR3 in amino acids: CASSRTTQETQYF. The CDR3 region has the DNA TGTGCCAGCAGCCGGACTACCCAAGAGACCCAGTACTTC.

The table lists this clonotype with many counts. In DNA, the CDR3 is TGTGCCAGCAGAGGACCCACCGGTAATTCACCCCTCCACTTT. Translated: CASRGPTGNSPLHF. V usage is TRBV12-3 or TRBV12-4 and J usage is TRBJ1-6; D call uncertain. Trimming cost V 6 bases and J 6 bases, with 12 bases left between them. The CDR3 totals 14 residues.

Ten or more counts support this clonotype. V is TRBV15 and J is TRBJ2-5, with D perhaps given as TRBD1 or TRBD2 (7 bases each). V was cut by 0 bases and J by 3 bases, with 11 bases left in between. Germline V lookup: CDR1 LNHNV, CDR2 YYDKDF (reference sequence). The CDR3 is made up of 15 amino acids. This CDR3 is CATSRDPGGEETQYF. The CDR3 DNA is TGTGCCACCAGCAGAGATCCAGGGGGGGAAGAGACCCAGTACTTC.

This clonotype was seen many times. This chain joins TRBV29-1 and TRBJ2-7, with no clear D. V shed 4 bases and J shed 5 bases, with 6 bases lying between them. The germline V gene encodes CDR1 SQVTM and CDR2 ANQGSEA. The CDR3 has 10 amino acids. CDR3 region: CSVAGDEQYF. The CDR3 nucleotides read TGCAGCGTTGCAGGAGACGAGCAGTACTTC.

The CDR3 DNA reads as TGTGCCAGCAGTTTCCGGGGGGGGGACACTGAAGCTTTCTTT. Protein: CASSFRGGDTEAFF. V usage is TRBV12-3 or TRBV12-4 and J usage is TRBJ1-1, with D maybe TRBD1 (5 bases). The CDR3 contains 14 residues. Trimming removed 3 bases from V and 3 bases from J, with 11 bases in between.

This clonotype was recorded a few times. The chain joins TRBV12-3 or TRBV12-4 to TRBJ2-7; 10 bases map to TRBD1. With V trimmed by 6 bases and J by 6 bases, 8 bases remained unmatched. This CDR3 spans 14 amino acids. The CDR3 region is CASRPGQGRSEQYF. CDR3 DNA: TGTGCCAGCAGGCCGGGACAGGGGCGGTCCGAGCAGTACTTC.

The CDR3 DNA reads TGTGCCAGCAGTTACGTTGGTAGCGGGATTAACAATGAGCAGTTCTTC. It codes for CASSYVGSGINNEQFF. The chain links TRBV6-5 to TRBJ2-1; 8 bases agree with TRBD2. There are 16 residues in the CDR3. Germline assignment: CDR1 MNHEY and CDR2 SVGAGI. V was clipped by 2 bases and J by 5 bases; unmatched bases: 8.

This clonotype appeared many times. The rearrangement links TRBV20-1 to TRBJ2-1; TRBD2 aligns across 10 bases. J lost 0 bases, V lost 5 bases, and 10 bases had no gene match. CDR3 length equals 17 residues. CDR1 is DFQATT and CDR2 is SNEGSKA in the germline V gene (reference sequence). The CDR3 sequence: CSAAEAGGPSSYNEQFF. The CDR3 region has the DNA TGCAGTGCTGCCGAAGCGGGAGGGCCCAGCTCCTACAATGAGCAGTTCTTC.

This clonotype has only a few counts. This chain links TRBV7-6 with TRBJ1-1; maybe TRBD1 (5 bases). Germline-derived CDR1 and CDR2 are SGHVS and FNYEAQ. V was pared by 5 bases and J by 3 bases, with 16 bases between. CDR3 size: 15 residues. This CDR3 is CASSDRMTGYTEAFF. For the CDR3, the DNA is TGTGCCAGCAGCGACAGAATGACGGGATACACTGAAGCTTTCTTT. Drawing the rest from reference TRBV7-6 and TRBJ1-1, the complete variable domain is GAGVSQSPRYKVTKRGQDVALRCDPISGHVSLYWYRQALGQGPEFLTYFNYEAQQDKSGLPNDRFSAERPEGSISTLTIQRTEQRDSAMYRCASSDRMTGYTEAFFGQGTRLTVV.

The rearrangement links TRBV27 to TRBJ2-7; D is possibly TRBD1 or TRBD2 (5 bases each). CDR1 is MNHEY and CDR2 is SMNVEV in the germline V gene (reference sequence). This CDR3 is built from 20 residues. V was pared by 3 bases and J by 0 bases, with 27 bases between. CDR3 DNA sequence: TGTGCCAGCAGTTTCCGCCGGAGGCAGGGAGAGCATAGGGGCTCCTACGAGCAGTACTTC. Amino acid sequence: CASSFRRRQGEHRGSYEQYF.

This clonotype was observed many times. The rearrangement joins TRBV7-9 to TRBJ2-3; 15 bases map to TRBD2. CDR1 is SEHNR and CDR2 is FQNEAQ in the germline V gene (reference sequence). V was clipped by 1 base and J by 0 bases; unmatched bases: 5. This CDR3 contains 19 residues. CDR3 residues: CASSLGGTSGRRSTDTQYF. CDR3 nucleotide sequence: TGTGCCAGCAGCTTAGGAGGGACTAGCGGGAGGAGGAGCACAGATACGCAGTATTTT.

The DNA for the CDR3 is TGTGCCAGCAGCTTTACAGAAAGCACCGGGGAGCTGTTTTTT. It specifies CASSFTESTGELFF. The chain links TRBV7-2 to TRBJ2-2; no definite D call. The germline gives CDR1 SGHTA, CDR2 FQGNSA. There are 14 residues in the CDR3. V was shortened by 3 bases and J by 4 bases, with 9 bases between the two germline ends.

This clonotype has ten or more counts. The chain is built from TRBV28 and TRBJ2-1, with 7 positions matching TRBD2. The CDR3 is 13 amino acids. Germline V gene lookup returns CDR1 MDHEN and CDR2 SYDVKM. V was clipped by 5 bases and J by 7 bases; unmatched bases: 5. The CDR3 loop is CASSPTAGNEQFF. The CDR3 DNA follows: TGTGCCAGCAGTCCCACAGCGGGGAATGAGCAGTTCTTC. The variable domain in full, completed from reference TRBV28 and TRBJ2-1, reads DVKVTQSSRYLVKRTGEKVFLECVQDMDHENMFWYRQDPGLGLRLIYFSYDVKMKEKGDIPEGYSVSREKKERFSLILESASTNQTSMYLCASSPTAGNEQFFGPGTRLTVL.